Below, 17 T cell receptor beta chains from the same sample are listed, as sequenced in a study of T cell responses to AZD1222 COVID-19 vaccine. The method was immunoSEQ multiplex PCR; TCRdb's version includes in-frame clones alone and lacks a portion of them. This table holds around 130,000 clones, about 88% found once. The input for sequencing was peripheral blood, taken 28 days after the second AZD1222 dose. The receptors were gathered from an adult who received the AZD1222 COVID-19 vaccine.

Details on this clone: Since no conserved phenylalanine or tryptophan closes the CDR3, a read error is the likely cause. The DNA is omitted, as the CDR3 cannot be located on it reliably, and the CDR3 follows TCRdb's listing. The chain employs TRBV6-4 and TRBJ2-7. The CDR3 is 8 residues long, ends included. Germline CDR1 reads MRHNA; CDR2 reads SNTAGT. The CDR3 is CASRDRTL.

This clone was detected only a few times. The chain combines TRBV28 with TRBJ2-7, with D hard to call. The V and J ends lost 7 bases and 2 bases respectively, with 9 bases between them. The CDR3 length is 12 residues. CDR1 and CDR2 (germline): MDHEN, SYDVKM. The CDR3 DNA is TGTGCCAGCAAGGCAGGCCCCTACGAGCAGTACTTC. Protein product: CASKAGPYEQYF.

This clone appeared once. V gene TRBV7-9 combines with J gene TRBJ2-7, with 7 bases aligning to TRBD1. J gave up 6 bases and V 3 bases, and 8 bases lay outside the gene matches. This CDR3 is built from 14 residues. The germline CDR1 and CDR2 sequences are SEHNR and FQNEAQ (reference sequence). This CDR3 is CASSFILAGGEQYF. The CDR3 DNA follows: TGTGCCAGCAGCTTTATCCTCGCAGGGGGCGAGCAGTACTTC.

This chain connects TRBV5-1 to TRBJ2-6; unclear D gene. Trimming left V 1 base short and J 0 bases short, with 11 bases between. Germline V lookup: CDR1 SGHRS, CDR2 YFSETQ. The CDR3 has 17 amino acids. CDR3 loop: CASSLIGVSSGANVLTF. The CDR3 coding sequence is TGCGCCAGCAGCTTGATTGGGGTCTCCTCTGGGGCCAACGTCCTGACTTTC.

This chain uses TRBV6-6 with TRBJ1-5, with 7 bases lining up with TRBD1. Unmatched junction bases numbered 9, after V lost 6 bases and J lost 1 base. Germline CDR1 and CDR2: MNHNY and SVGAGI (reference sequence). CDR3 length: 16 residues. The CDR3 loop is CASRDLDRASNQPQHF. CDR3 bases: TGTGCCAGCAGAGACCTTGACAGGGCGAGCAATCAGCCCCAGCATTTT.

The chain is built from TRBV19 and TRBJ2-2; 9 positions agree with TRBD1. Germline assignment: CDR1 LNHDA and CDR2 SQIVND (reference sequence). V trimming: 5 bases; J trimming: 3 bases; junction bases outside the gene matches: 1. This CDR3 has 14 amino acids. CDR3 amino acids: CASSGTGYTGELFF. CDR3 DNA: TGTGCCAGTAGTGGGACAGGGTACACCGGGGAGCTGTTTTTT.

The chain combines TRBV19 with TRBJ2-1; D is undetermined. CDR1 is LNHDA and CDR2 is SQIVND in the germline V gene (reference sequence). The V end was cut by 5 bases, the J end by 3 bases, with 2 bases between. The CDR3 is 11 residues long. This CDR3 reads CASSFYNEQFF. CDR3 bases: TGTGCCAGTAGTTTCTACAATGAGCAGTTCTTC.

The V gene is TRBV24-1, the J gene TRBJ1-4; weak D call: TRBD1 (5 bases). This CDR3 comprises 16 residues. Deletions cut 4 bases from V and 8 bases from J, with 19 bases between. Germline loops: CDR1 KGHDR, CDR2 SFDVKD. CDR3 residues: CATSDPWGPSEEKLFF. The CDR3, as DNA: TGTGCCACCAGTGACCCTTGGGGACCCTCAGAGGAAAAACTGTTTTTT.

The rearrangement joins TRBV14 to TRBJ1-3; no firm D call. This CDR3 spans 12 amino acids. Trimming took 3 bases from V and 8 from J, leaving 8 bases between them. Germline values: CDR1 SGHDN, CDR2 FVKESK. The CDR3 DNA reads as TGTGCCAGCAGCCAGACCCCTCACACCATATATTTT. Translation gives CASSQTPHTIYF.

The chain links TRBV2 to TRBJ1-5, with TRBD1 as a possible D gene (5 bases). Germline CDR1 and CDR2: SNHLY and FYNNEI. The CDR3 is made up of 13 amino acids. V lost 6 bases to trimming and J lost 1 base, with 7 bases between them. This CDR3 is CASRGTSNQPQHF. The CDR3 DNA is TGTGCCAGCAGAGGGACGAGCAATCAGCCCCAGCATTTT.

The gene calls are TRBV11-3 and TRBJ1-4, with D hard to call. Germline assignment: CDR1 SGHNT and CDR2 YENEEA. Trimming removed 6 bases from V and 8 bases from J, with 4 bases in between. CDR3 length equals 10 residues. CDR3 coding DNA: TGTGCCAGCAGTGGAGAAAAACTGTTTTTT. Its translation is CASSGEKLFF. The whole variable domain, remainder taken from reference TRBV11-3 and TRBJ1-4, is EAGVVQSPRYKIIEKKQPVAFWCNPISGHNTLYWYLQNLGQGPELLIRYENEEAVDDSQLPKDRFSAERLKGVDSTLKIQPAELGDSAVYLCASSGEKLFFGSGTQLSVL.

The chain joins TRBV29-1 to TRBJ1-2; D possibly corresponds to TRBD1 (6 bases). There are 14 residues in the CDR3. Germline values: CDR1 SQVTM, CDR2 ANQGSEA. V was pared by 2 bases and J by 8 bases, with 18 bases between. CDR3 in amino acids: CSVELQGGGVGYTF. The DNA of the CDR3 is TGCAGCGTTGAATTACAGGGAGGTGGTGTGGGCTACACCTTC.

The chain employs TRBV10-3 and TRBJ2-3; unclear D gene. CDR1 is ENHRY and CDR2 is SYGVKD in the germline V gene. The length of the CDR3 is 16 residues. Trimming stripped 1 base from V and 0 bases from J, with 11 bases between. In DNA, the CDR3 is TGTGCCATCAGTGAGTTGATTAGCCCGAGCACAGATACGCAGTATTTT. This encodes CAISELISPSTDTQYF.

The rearrangement joins TRBV15 to TRBJ2-3, with TRBD2 as a possible D gene (5 bases). The CDR3 spans 14 residues. Germline loops: CDR1 LNHNV, CDR2 YYDKDF (reference sequence). Trimming shortened V by 3 bases and J by 2 bases, and 9 bases separated the two germline ends. The CDR3 loop reads CATSSAGDTDTQYF. CDR3 bases: TGTGCCACCAGCAGCGCCGGGGACACAGATACGCAGTATTTT. The whole variable domain, remainder taken from reference TRBV15 and TRBJ2-3, is DAMVIQNPRYQVTQFGKPVTLSCSQTLNHNVMYWYQQKSSQAPKLLFHYYDKDFNNEADTPDNFQSRRPNTSFCFLDIRSPGLGDTAMYLCATSSAGDTDTQYFGPGTRLTVL.

The V and J genes are TRBV5-1 and TRBJ1-6; possible D gene TRBD1, 5 bases. CDR1 and CDR2 (germline): SGHRS, YFSETQ. The V and J ends lost 1 base and 9 bases respectively, with 14 bases between them. The CDR3 has 15 residues. Here the CDR3 reads CASSLSTVTLSPLHF. DNA of the CDR3: TGCGCCAGCAGCTTGTCGACAGTCACCCTTTCACCCCTCCACTTT.

This chain connects TRBV5-1 to TRBJ1-2; D is perhaps TRBD1 (5 bases). The CDR3 is 12 amino acids. Trimming stripped 4 bases from V and 4 bases from J, with 8 bases between. The V gene's germline CDR1 is SGHRS and CDR2 YFSETQ. CDR3 sequence reads: CASSHDSYGYTF. The CDR3 DNA reads as TGCGCCAGCAGCCATGACAGCTATGGCTACACCTTC.

This chain connects TRBV7-9 to TRBJ2-1; no clear D. V was pared by 5 bases and J by 4 bases, with 12 bases between. Germline CDR1 SEHNR, CDR2 FQNEAQ (reference sequence). The CDR3 sequence is 14 residues long. CDR3 sequence: CASSPGRGYNEQFF. In DNA form, the CDR3 reads TGTGCCAGCAGCCCCGGGCGTGGGTACAATGAGCAGTTCTTC. Using reference TRBV7-9 and TRBJ2-1 for the parts outside the CDR3, the full variable domain is DTGVSQNPRHKITKRGQNVTFRCDPISEHNRLYWYRQTLGQGPEFLTYFQNEAQLEKSRLLSDRFSAERPKGSFSTLEIQRTEQGDSAMYLCASSPGRGYNEQFFGPGTRLTVL.